This T cell receptor (beta chain) was profiled in a study of blood T cell repertoires in COVID-19 (dated by TCRdb to 2019 to 2021). In terms of the full investigation: Samples covering the acute and convalescent phases of COVID-19 were provided by collaborators in the United States, Italy and Spain. The prospective study material was composed of cDNA or gDNA derived from T cells, B-cell-depleted T cells, or PBMCs. The dataset comprised deeply sampled blood TCRbeta repertoires from subjects exposed to, actively infected with, or recovered from COVID-19. The repertoires were released in a freely available public database meant as a resource for research on the immune response to SARS-CoV-2. The samples were drawn from the first 160 participants of the ongoing ImmuneRACE study and from some 1,300 subjects provided by 6 global collaborators. The sample metadata nearly always contained a de-identified subject ID, COVID-19 status, age in years and sex. Where HLA class I and class II types were available, the types were taken from metadata supplied by the sample provider, not from assay-based typing.

Concerning this clone: The antigen it binds to is not known. No much larger clone exists at a distance of one base, and base qualities are not known. Additional DNA sequences in this sample encode the identical CDR3.

Via the germline V gene, CDR1 is SQVTM and CDR2 ANQGSEA. The CDR3 covers 13 residues, taking in both the cysteine and the phenylalanine. Only the CDR3 part of the read is kept: 39 bases, read in frame from the first base. V and J are trimmed by 6 bases and 2 bases, and the gene matches miss 2 bases of the junction. One collaborating source in Seattle enrolled patients during active infection and followed them longitudinally through the course of disease. Collaborating institutions collected whole blood in K2EDTA tubes following their own protocols. For TCRbeta analysis, collaborators shipped samples in one of three forms: frozen whole blood, isolated PBMCs, or DNA extracted from either of those sample types. What the authors observed across the whole study: Clinical and demographic metadata were provided uncurated, with the amount varying by source and participant.

TCRbeta CDR3 regions were amplified from genomic DNA using the immunoSEQ Assay, a bias-controlled multiplex PCR. In the original analysis: Within the assay, amplification of reference gene primers was used to estimate how many nucleated cells each sample contained. To quantify the absolute abundance of each unique TCRbeta CDR3 rearrangement, sequence reads were collapsed and filtered. For each sample, productive Simpson clonality was calculated as the square root of Simpson's diversity index over productive rearrangements. The clones in this table, taken by TCRdb from immuneACCESS, are in-frame only. Not every clone is retained; where verified, under half of the shortfall comes from an unresolved V gene, and the cause of the rest is unknown. V and J calls and clone size are copied from that table; D and trimming were computed from the DNA. Present in this sample are around 180,000 clones, roughly four fifths of which were seen just once. About 12% of the sample rests with the top ten.

The sequence links TRBV29-1 to TRBJ1-5; TRBD1 agrees with 9 junctional bases. This clonotype originated in a woman of 80 years or more with COVID-19, enrolled during active disease. Sequenced sample: peripheral blood. The nucleotide sequence is TGCAGCGTGGGACAGGGCGGCAATCAGCCCCAGCATTTT. This gives the protein CSVGQGGNQPQHF. With the portions outside the CDR3 filled from the reference TRBV29-1 and TRBJ1-5 genes, the complete variable region becomes SAVISQKPSRDICQRGTSLTIQCQVDSQVTMMFWYRQQPGQSLTLIATANQGSEATYESGFVIDKFPISRPNLTFSTLTVSNMSPEDSSIYLCSVGQGGNQPQHFGDGTRLSIL.